Listed below are T cell receptor beta chains from one sample, sequenced in a study of shared clonotypes between healthy human individuals. Data came from immunoSEQ multiplex PCR; TCRdb stores just in-frame clones and leaves some out. Seen here are 700,000 to 950,000 clones, about 96% observed once, and the top ten hold approximately 0.2%. The sequenced sample was naive CD8+ T cells sorted from blood. These receptors came from a man aged 25 to 40 in good health. Each CDR3 is given with its conserved first and last residue. The order of the fields is J gene, D gene, V gene, CDR3 DNA, CDR3 protein. A D gene is named only where the DNA matches it firmly.

TRBJ2-7	TRBD1	TRBV10-3	TGTGCCATCAGACCTCGGGACAGGTCCTACGAGCAGTACTTC	CAIRPRDRSYEQYF
TRBJ2-1	NA	TRBV7-9	TGTGCCAGCAGCCCCAGGATTAGCCCCAATGAGCAGTTCTTC	CASSPRISPNEQFF
TRBJ2-7	NA	TRBV29-1	TGCAGCGTTGTGGACGGTTATAGGGATTACTACGAGCAGTACTTC	CSVVDGYRDYYEQYF
TRBJ2-7	NA	TRBV28	TGTGCCAGCAGTTTACGACGCGACTCCTACGAGCAGTACTTC	CASSLRRDSYEQYF
TRBJ2-1	NA	TRBV6-5	TGTGCCAGCAGTTACTCAAGCGGGCAGTTCAATGAGCAGTTCTTC	CASSYSSGQFNEQFF
TRBJ2-1	NA	TRBV7-6	TGTGCCAGCAGCTTATGGCGGGAACGGAATGAGCAGTTCTTC	CASSLWRERNEQFF
TRBJ2-1	TRBD2	TRBV29-1	TGCAGCGCTACGGGACTAGCGGGAGTCGTGGGCCGGGTTCAAAGCTCCTACAATGAGCAGTTCTTC	CSATGLAGVVGRVQSSYNEQFF
TRBJ1-1	NA	TRBV29-1	TGCAGCGTTGTTCCAGCTACCAACACTGAAGCTTTCTTT	CSVVPATNTEAFF
TRBJ2-7	NA	TRBV11-2	TGTGCCAGCAGCTTAGATGCCGGCCGAGACTACGAGCAGTACTTC	CASSLDAGRDYEQYF
TRBJ2-5	TRBD2	TRBV7-9	TGTGCCAGCAGCGGGGGACTAGCGGGGCAGGAGACCCAGTACTTC	CASSGGLAGQETQYF
TRBJ2-7	TRBD2	TRBV27	TGTGCCAGCAGTTTATACGGACTAGCCGCCGGGAACGAGCAGTACTTC	CASSLYGLAAGNEQYF
TRBJ2-7	NA	TRBV2	TGTGCCAGCAGTGAACCCGGGGGTTCCTACGAGCAGTACTTC	CASSEPGGSYEQYF
TRBJ2-7	TRBD2	TRBV28	TGTGCCAGCAGTTTGGTGTTTAGCGGGGGGAACGAGCAGTACTTC	CASSLVFSGGNEQYF
TRBJ2-1	TRBD1	TRBV2	TGTGCCAGCAGCCAGACAGGGTCCCTTAGGGCGGAGCAGTTCTTC	CASSQTGSLRAEQFF
TRBJ1-2	NA	TRBV7-9	TGTGCCAGCAGCTTCGACCGGGATTCTAGCTACACCTTC	CASSFDRDSSYTF
TRBJ2-7	NA	TRBV4-1	TGCGCCAGCAGCCAAGAACCCCCTCCCTTTGGCGGGGGAGGGGGCTACGAGCAGTACTTC	CASSQEPPPFGGGGGYEQYF
TRBJ2-1	TRBD2	TRBV7-6	TGTGCCAGCAGCTTGTTTTCCGGGACTAGCGGGAGGAGGGGCCTCAATGAGCAGTTCTTC	CASSLFSGTSGRRGLNEQFF
TRBJ2-7	NA	TRBV6-5	TGTGCCAGCAGGGGTAGGTCCTACGAGCAGTACTTC	CASRGRSYEQYF
TRBJ2-7	TRBD2	TRBV14	TGTGCCAGCAGCCAAGCGAGCGGGAGTTGGAGGTACGAGCAGTACTTC	CASSQASGSWRYEQYF
TRBJ2-7	TRBD2	TRBV7-6	TGTGCCAGCAGCTTTACTAGCGGGAGGGCGGGGGAGCAGTACTTC	CASSFTSGRAGEQYF
TRBJ2-3	NA	TRBV4-2	TGTGCCAGCAGCCGGGGGACTCTCTCTAGCACAGATACGCAGTATTTT	CASSRGTLSSTDTQYF
TRBJ1-1	NA	TRBV30	TGTGCCTGGAGTCCCGGGACTGAAGCTTTCTTT	CAWSPGTEAFF
TRBJ2-1	NA	TRBV4-1	TGCGCCAGCAGCCCAATCCCGAACTCCTACAATGAGCAGTTCTTC	CASSPIPNSYNEQFF